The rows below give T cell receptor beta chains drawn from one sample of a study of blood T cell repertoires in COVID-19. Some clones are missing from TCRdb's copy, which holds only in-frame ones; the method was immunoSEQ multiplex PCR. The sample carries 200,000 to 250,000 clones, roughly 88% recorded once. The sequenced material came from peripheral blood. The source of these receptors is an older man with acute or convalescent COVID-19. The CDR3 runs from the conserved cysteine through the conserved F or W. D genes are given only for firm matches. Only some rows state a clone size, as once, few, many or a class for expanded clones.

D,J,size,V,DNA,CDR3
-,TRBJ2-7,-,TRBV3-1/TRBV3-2,TGTGCCAGCAGCCCCCTAGGGGACTCCTACGAGCAGTACTTC,CASSPLGDSYEQYF
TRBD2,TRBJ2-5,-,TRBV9,TGTGCCAGCAGCCCCGGGGGGGCATGGGAGACCCAGTACTTC,CASSPGGAWETQYF
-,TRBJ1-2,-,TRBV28,TGTGCCAGCAGACGGGAGGGGGACTATGGCTACACCTTC,CASRREGDYGYTF
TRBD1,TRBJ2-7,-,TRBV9,TGTGCCAGCAGCGTAGGACAGGGCACCTACGAGCAGTACTTC,CASSVGQGTYEQYF
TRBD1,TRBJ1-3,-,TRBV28,TGTGCCAGCAGTTTAGCCGGGACAGGGAAAATCTCTGGAAACACCATATATTTT,CASSLAGTGKISGNTIYF
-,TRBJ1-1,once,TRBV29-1,TGCAGCGTCCTAGTCCCCCCCCGCCAAGCTTTCTTT,CSVLVPPRQAFF
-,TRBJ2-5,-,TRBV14,TGTGCCAGCAGCCAAGACAGAGGGTTGGAGACCCAGTACTTC,CASSQDRGLETQYF
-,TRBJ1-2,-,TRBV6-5,TGTGCCAGCAGTTTAACGGTTTACTATGGCTACACCTTC,CASSLTVYYGYTF
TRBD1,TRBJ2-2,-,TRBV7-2,TGTGCCAGCAGCATTTACAGGGGGCCGAGGTCCGGGGAGCTGTTTTTT,CASSIYRGPRSGELFF
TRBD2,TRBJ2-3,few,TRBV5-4,TGTGCCAGCAGCTTGTGGCGGGAGAAAGCAGATACGCAGTATTTT,CASSLWREKADTQYF
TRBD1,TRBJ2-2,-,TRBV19,TGTGCCAGTAGTATGGGACCGGGACAGGGTACCGGGGAGCTGTTTTTT,CASSMGPGQGTGELFF
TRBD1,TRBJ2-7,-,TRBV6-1,TGTGCCAGCAGTGACCTCCGGGACAGTTACGAGCAGTACTTC,CASSDLRDSYEQYF
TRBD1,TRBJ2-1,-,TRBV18,TGTGCCAGCTCACCAGGACAGGGTAACTACAATGAGCAGTTCTTC,CASSPGQGNYNEQFF
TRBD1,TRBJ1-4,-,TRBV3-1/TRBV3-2,TGTGCCAGCAGCCCGGCAGGGACAGGTAATGAAAAACTGTTTTTT,CASSPAGTGNEKLFF
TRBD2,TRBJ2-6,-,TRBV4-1,TGCGCCAGCAGCCAAAGCTGGGGGGGGAGCTCTGGGGCCAACGTCCTGACTTTC,CASSQSWGGSSGANVLTF
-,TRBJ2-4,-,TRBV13,TGTGCCAGCAGCTCCGGACTAGCCAAAAACATTCAGTACTTC,CASSSGLAKNIQYF
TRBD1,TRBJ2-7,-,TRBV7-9,TGTGCCAGCAGCTTAGAAGGGGACAGGGACTACGAGCAGTACTTC,CASSLEGDRDYEQYF
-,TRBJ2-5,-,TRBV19,TGTGCCAGTAGTGCGGGGAGCGCGAATACCCAGTACTTC,CASSAGSANTQYF
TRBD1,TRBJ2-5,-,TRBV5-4,TGTGCCAGCAGCCTAGAAGGACAGGGGCCCGGGGAGACCCAGTACTTC,CASSLEGQGPGETQYF
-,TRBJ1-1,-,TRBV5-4,TGTGCCAGCAGCTCTCGGGTACAGGCCCTGAACACTGAAGCTTTCTTT,CASSSRVQALNTEAFF
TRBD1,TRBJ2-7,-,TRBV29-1,TGCAGCGCCGGACAGGGCTTCTCCTACGAGCAGTACTTC,CSAGQGFSYEQYF
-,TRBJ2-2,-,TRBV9,TGTGCCAGCAGCGTAGTTGACAGAAACACCGGGGAGCTGTTTTTT,CASSVVDRNTGELFF
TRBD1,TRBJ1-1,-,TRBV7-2,TGTGCCAGCAGCTTAGCGGGGACAGGGCGTGTTGGTACTGAAGCTTTCTTT,CASSLAGTGRVGTEAFF
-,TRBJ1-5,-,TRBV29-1,TGCAGCGTGGGCTCGGGATCTCAGCCCCAGCATTTT,CSVGSGSQPQHF
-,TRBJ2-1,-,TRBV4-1,TGCGCCACTTCACAACCTACGACAGTCTCCTACAATGAGCAGTTCTTC,CATSQPTTVSYNEQFF
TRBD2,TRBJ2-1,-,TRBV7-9,TGTGCCAGCAGCTTAGGTAGCGGGAGGCATGAGCAGTTCTTC,CASSLGSGRHEQFF
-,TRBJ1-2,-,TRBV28,TGTGCCAGCACCCAGGGTGTACGACTCTATGGCTACACCTTC,CASTQGVRLYGYTF
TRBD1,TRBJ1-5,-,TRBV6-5,TGTGCCAGCAGTCCTCAGGGGGGCAATCAGCCCCAGCATTTT,CASSPQGGNQPQHF
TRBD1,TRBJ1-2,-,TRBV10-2,TGCGCCAGCACCAGGGACAGGGGAACAAGCTACACCTTC,CASTRDRGTSYTF
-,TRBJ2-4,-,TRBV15,TGTGCCACCAGCAGAGGAGGAACTGTAGCCAAAAACATTCAGTACTTC,CATSRGGTVAKNIQYF
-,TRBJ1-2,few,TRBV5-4,TGTGCCAGCAGCTTGGGGCAGGAAGGGGCCTATGGCTACACCTTC,CASSLGQEGAYGYTF
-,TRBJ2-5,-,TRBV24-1,TGTGCCACCAGGTCTCGGTATAATAGCGAAGAGACCCAGTACTTC,CATRSRYNSEETQYF
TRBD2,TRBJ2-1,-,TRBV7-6,TGTGCCAGCAGCCTCTTCGGGCGGGAGAGCTCCTACAATGAGCAGTTCTTC,CASSLFGRESSYNEQFF
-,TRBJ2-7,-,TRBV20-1,TGCAGTGCCTCCATCCAGAACGAGCAGTACTTC,CSASIQNEQYF
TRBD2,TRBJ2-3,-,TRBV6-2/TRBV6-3,TGTGCCAGCAGTTCGAGCGGGGGGAGAAAAGATACGCAGTATTTT,CASSSSGGRKDTQYF
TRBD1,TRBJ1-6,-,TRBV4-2,TGTGCCAGCGGGACAGGGGATGGATCACCCCTCCACTTT,CASGTGDGSPLHF
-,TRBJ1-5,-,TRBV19,TGTGCCAGTAGTAAGCCCAGCGAAACGGGTCAGCCCCAGCATTTT,CASSKPSETGQPQHF
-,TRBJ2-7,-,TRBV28,TGTGCCAGCTCTGGCGGAGGGAGGAACGAGCAGTACTTC,CASSGGGRNEQYF
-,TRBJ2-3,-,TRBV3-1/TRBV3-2,TGTGCCAGCAGCGCTCGGGACTCCACAGATACGCAGTATTTT,CASSARDSTDTQYF
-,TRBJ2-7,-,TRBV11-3,TGTGCCAGCAGCTCATCCACGAGCTACGAGCAGTACTTC,CASSSSTSYEQYF
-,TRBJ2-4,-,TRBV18,TGTGCCAGCTCACCACGCCTTACTCTAGCCAAAAACATTCAGTACTTC,CASSPRLTLAKNIQYF
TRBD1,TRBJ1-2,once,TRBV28,TGTGCCAGCAGCCAGCAAGACAGGGGGCGTCTAGGCTACACCTTC,CASSQQDRGRLGYTF
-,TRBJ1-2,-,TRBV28,TGTGCCAGCAGGGATGGGGCAGACTATGGCTACACCTTC,CASRDGADYGYTF
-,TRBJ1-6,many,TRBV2,TGTGCCAGCAGTGAGGCGAGGGCCCTCCACTTT,CASSEARALHF
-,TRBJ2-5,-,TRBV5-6,TGTGCCAGCAGCTTGAACACCTTAGAGACCCAGTACTTC,CASSLNTLETQYF
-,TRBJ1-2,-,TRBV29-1,TGCAGCGTTGATGAAGGGGTAGGCTACACCTTC,CSVDEGVGYTF
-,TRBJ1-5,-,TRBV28,TGTGCCAGCAGGCTGACAGGCTACAATCAGCCCCAGCATTTT,CASRLTGYNQPQHF
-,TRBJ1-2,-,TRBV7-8,TGTGCCAGCAGCTTAGAATCTTCAGGCCATAAGGGCTACACCTTC,CASSLESSGHKGYTF
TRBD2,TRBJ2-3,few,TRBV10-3,TGTGCCATCAGCCCGGGACTAGCGACAGATACGCAGTATTTT,CAISPGLATDTQYF